Presented here are 7 T cell receptor beta chains from one specimen sequenced in a study of T cell changes during pregnancy in multiple sclerosis. Measured with immunoSEQ multiplex PCR; TCRdb has only the in-frame clones, and not every one. The sample yields 75,000 to 100,000 clones, around 92% seen once. Sequencing used peripheral blood, obtained after pregnancy. The receptors derive from a female donor in good health, enrolled as a control in a pregnancy study.

The genes are TRBV7-2 and TRBJ2-5; D is ambiguous. Trimming left V 5 bases short and J 5 bases short, with 6 bases between. Germline lookup yields CDR1 SGHTA and CDR2 FQGNSA. The CDR3 extends over 11 amino acids. The CDR3 coding sequence is TGTGCCAGCAGCCTCCCGGAGACCCAGTACTTC. It translates to CASSLPETQYF.

The V and J genes are TRBV7-9 and TRBJ2-7; 7 nucleotides match TRBD2. This CDR3 comprises 14 residues. V dropped 1 base and J dropped 6; count of bases not matched to a gene: 6. Germline lookup yields CDR1 SEHNR and CDR2 FQNEAQ (reference sequence). CDR3 residues: CASSLGLAVPEQYF. The DNA of the CDR3 is TGTGCCAGCAGCTTAGGACTAGCTGTACCCGAGCAGTACTTC.

This chain connects TRBV4-3 to TRBJ2-2; D is uncertain. Germline values: CDR1 LGHNA, CDR2 YSLEER. Trimming left V 4 bases short and J 7 bases short, with 16 bases between. CDR3 length: 15 residues. CDR3 protein: CASSRILFENGELFF. For the CDR3, the DNA is TGCGCCAGCAGCCGAATTCTCTTCGAGAACGGGGAGCTGTTTTTT.

The rearrangement uses TRBV2 and TRBJ1-1; 7 bases are a match to TRBD1. This CDR3 contains 14 residues. V lost 7 bases, J lost 0 bases, and 5 bases stayed unmatched. Germline CDR1 SNHLY, CDR2 FYNNEI. For the CDR3, the DNA is TGTGCCAGCACCAAGACAGGGCTGAACACTGAAGCTTTCTTT. This gives the protein CASTKTGLNTEAFF.

This chain links TRBV7-3 with TRBJ1-1; tentative D call: TRBD1 (5 bases). CDR1 and CDR2 (germline): SGHTA, FQGTGA. The CDR3 sequence is 14 residues long. V shed 2 bases and J shed 1 base, with 8 bases lying between them. CDR3 in DNA: TGTGCCAGCAGCTTATTAGGGGAGAACACTGAAGCTTTCTTT. Protein sequence: CASSLLGENTEAFF.

The rearrangement uses TRBV7-9 and TRBJ1-2; TRBD1 matches at 9 bases. CDR1 SEHNR and CDR2 FQNEAQ come from the germline V gene (reference sequence). V was pared by 2 bases and J by 2 bases, with 3 bases of the junction left unmatched. CDR3 size: 15 residues. CDR3 bases: TGTGCCAGCAGCTTACATGGACAGGGGAACTATGGCTACACCTTC. This sequence encodes CASSLHGQGNYGYTF. The complete variable domain, with remaining parts taken from reference TRBV7-9 and TRBJ1-2, reads DTGVSQNPRHKITKRGQNVTFRCDPISEHNRLYWYRQTLGQGPEFLTYFQNEAQLEKSRLLSDRFSAERPKGSFSTLEIQRTEQGDSAMYLCASSLHGQGNYGYTFGSGTRLTVV.

This chain joins TRBV9 and TRBJ2-7; a weak D match, TRBD1 (6 bases). Germline assignment: CDR1 SGDLS and CDR2 YYNGEE. V was clipped by 4 bases and J by 5 bases, with 19 bases between them. The CDR3 is made up of 15 amino acids. In DNA, the CDR3 is TGTGCCAGCAGCCCCGTCTCAAGGGGGTACCACGAGCAGTACTTC. Its translation is CASSPVSRGYHEQYF.